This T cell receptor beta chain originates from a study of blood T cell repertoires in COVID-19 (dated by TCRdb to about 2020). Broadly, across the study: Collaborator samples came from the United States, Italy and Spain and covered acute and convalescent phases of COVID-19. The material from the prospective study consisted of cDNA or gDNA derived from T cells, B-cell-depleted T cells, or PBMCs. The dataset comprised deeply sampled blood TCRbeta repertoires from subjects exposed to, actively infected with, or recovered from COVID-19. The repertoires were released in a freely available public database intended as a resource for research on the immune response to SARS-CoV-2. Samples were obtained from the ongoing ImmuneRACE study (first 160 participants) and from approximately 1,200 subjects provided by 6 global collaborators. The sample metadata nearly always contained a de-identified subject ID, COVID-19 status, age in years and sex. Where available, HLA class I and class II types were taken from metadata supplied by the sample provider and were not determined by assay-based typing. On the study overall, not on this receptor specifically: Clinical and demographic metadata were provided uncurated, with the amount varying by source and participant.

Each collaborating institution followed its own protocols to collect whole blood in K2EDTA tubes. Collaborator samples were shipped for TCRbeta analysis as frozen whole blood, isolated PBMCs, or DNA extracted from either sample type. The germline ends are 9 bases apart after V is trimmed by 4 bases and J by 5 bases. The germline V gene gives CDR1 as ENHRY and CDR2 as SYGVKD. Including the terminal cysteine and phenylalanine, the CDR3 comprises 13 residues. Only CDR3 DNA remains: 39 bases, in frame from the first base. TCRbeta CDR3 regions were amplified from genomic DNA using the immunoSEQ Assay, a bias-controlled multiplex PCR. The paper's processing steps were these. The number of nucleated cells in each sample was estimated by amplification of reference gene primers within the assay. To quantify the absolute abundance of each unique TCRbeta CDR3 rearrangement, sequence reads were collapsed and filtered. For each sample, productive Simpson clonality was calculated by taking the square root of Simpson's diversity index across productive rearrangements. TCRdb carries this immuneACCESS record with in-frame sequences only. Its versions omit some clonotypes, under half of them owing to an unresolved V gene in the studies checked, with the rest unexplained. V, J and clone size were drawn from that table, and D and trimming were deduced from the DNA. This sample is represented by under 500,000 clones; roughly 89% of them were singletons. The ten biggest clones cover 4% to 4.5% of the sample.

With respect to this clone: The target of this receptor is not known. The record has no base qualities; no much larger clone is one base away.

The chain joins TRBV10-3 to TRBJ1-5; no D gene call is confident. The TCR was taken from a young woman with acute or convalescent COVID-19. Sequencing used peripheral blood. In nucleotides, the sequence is TGTGCCATCAGTGTATCTCGGGATCAGCCCCAGCATTTT. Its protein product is CAISVSRDQPQHF.